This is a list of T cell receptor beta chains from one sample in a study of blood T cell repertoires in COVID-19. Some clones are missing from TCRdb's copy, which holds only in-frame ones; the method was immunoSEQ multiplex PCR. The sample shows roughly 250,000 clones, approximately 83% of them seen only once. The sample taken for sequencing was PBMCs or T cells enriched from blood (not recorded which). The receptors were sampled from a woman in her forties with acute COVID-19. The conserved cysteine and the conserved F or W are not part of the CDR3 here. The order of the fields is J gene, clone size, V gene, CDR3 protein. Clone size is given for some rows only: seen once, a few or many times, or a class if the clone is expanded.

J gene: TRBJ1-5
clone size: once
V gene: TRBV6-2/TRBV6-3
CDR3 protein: ASSYGGAGQPQH

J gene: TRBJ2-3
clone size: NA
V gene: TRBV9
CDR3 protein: ASSVHGRARTDTQY

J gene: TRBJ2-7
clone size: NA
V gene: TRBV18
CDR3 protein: ASSPTGGGYEQY

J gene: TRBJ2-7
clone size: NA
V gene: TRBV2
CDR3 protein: ASQREQDYEQY

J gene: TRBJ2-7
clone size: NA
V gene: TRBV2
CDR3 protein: ASKQGTTYEQY

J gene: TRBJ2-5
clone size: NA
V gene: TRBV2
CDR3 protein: ARRTGEETQY

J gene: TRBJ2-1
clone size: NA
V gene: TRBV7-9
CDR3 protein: ASTAGKNNEQF

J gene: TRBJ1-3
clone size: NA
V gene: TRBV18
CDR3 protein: ASSPRLLVSGNTIY

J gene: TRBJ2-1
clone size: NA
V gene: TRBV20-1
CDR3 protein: SASSNRANEQF

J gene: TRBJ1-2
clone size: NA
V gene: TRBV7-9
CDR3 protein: ASSLGGGHYGYT

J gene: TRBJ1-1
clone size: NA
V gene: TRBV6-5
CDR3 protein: ASRRGTGRTEAF

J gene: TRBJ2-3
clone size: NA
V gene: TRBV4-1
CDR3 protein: ASSSGQGVTDTQY

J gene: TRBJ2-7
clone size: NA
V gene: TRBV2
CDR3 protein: ASRPGQSYEQY

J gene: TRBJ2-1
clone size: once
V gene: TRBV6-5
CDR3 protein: ASSYGLAGGEQF

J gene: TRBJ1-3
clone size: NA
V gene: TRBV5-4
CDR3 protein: ASSLDLSVDTIY

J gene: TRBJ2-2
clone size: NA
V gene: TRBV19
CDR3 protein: ASSIRQGYTGELF

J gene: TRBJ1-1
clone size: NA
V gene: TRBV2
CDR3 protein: ASSDLRGNTEAF

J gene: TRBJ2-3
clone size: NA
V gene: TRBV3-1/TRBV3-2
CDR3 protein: ASSQSRGKTDTQY

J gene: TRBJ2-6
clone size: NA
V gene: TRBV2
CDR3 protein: ARGESGANVLT

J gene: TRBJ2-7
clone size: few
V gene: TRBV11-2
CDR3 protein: ASSSLGTGSYEQY

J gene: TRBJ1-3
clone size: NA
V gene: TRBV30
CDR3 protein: AWSPGDSGNTIY

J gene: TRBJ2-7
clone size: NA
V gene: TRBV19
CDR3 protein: ASSIASGSEQY

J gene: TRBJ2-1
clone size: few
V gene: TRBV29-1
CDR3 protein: SVGGLAAAYNEQF

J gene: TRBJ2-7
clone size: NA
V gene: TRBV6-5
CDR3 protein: ASSRQGTYEQY

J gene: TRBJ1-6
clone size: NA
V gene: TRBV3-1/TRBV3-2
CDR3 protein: AAEDRGVGSPLH

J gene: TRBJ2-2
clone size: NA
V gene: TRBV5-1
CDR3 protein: ASSLELYTGELF

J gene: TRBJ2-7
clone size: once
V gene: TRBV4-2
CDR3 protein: ASSQMSGTSGGGAYEQY

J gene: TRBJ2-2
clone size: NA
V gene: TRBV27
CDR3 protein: ASSFGRNTGELF

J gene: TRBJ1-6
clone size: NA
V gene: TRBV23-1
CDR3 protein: ASSQPPGQGAYSPLH

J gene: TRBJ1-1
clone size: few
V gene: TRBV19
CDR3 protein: ASSIIPGGSENTEAF

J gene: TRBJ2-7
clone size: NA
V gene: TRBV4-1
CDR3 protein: ASSQEVAGDLEQY

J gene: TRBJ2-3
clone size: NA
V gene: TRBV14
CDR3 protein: ASSPPGTDTQY

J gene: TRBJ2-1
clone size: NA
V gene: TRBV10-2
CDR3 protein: AGTSETNEQF

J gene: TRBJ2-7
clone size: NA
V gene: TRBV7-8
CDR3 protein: ASSLAGGAEQY

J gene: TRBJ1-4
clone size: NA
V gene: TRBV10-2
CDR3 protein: ASRDQGPLGEKLF

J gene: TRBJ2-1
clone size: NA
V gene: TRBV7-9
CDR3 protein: ASSLVGSLYNEQF

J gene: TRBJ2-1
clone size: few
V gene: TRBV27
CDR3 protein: ASSLGRYNEQF

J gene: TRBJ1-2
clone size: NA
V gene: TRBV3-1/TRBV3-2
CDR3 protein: ASSQDRVGYGYT

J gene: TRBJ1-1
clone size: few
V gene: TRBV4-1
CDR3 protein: ASSQEQNTEAF

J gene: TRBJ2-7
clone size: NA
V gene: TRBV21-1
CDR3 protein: ASNPWTGMSSYEQY

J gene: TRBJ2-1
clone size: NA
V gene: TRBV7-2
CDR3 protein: ASSLAGTGNNEQF

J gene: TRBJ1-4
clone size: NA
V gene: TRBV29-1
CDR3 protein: SVYFQGLNEKLF

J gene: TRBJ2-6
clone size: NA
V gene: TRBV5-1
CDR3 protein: ASSLGQYGANVLT

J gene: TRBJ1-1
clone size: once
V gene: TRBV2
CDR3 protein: ASYRVRNTEAF

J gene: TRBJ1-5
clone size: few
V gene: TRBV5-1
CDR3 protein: ASSLYSNQPQH

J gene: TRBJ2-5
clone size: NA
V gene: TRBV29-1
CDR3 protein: SVVLAVIQETQY

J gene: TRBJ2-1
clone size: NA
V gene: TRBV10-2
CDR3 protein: ASRMAGDYNEQF

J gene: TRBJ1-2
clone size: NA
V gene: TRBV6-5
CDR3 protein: ASTYKTGSGWYGYT

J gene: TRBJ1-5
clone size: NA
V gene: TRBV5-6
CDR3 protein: ASSWGTGRDSNQPQH

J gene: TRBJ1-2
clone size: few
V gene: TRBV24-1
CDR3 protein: ATSDGTGHNYGYT